Listed below are T cell receptor beta chains from one sample, sequenced in a study of Ad26.COV2.S vaccination and SARS-CoV-2 variants. Repertoires were generated with immunoSEQ multiplex PCR, while TCRdb's copy carries only in-frame clones and drops some. The table lists hundreds of thousands of clones, around nine tenths of them singletons. The sequencing here drew on peripheral blood, taken in a trial of Ad26.COV2.S vaccine versus placebo. These receptors came from a person between 18 and 65 years old who received the Ad26.COV2.S COVID-19 vaccine or a placebo. Both conserved end residues are part of each CDR3. D genes are given only for firm matches. For some rows the clone size is stated as once, few or many, or as a class when expanded; others skip it.

j_gene	d_gene	abundance	v_gene	CDR3aa	CDR3nt
TRBJ1-1	-	-	TRBV7-2	CASSPGRMLQYAEAFF	TGTGCCAGCAGCCCGGGACGAATGCTCCAGTACGCTGAAGCTTTCTTT
TRBJ2-2	-	-	TRBV6-2/TRBV6-3	CASSYEGGGNTGELFF	TGTGCCAGCAGTTACGAGGGAGGTGGTAACACCGGGGAGCTGTTTTTT
TRBJ2-7	-	-	TRBV7-9	CASSETGYEQYF	TGTGCCAGCAGCGAGACGGGGTACGAGCAGTACTTC
TRBJ2-7	TRBD1	-	TRBV6-6	CASSTGVMGYEQYF	TGTGCCAGCAGCACAGGGGTAATGGGATACGAGCAGTACTTC
TRBJ2-2	-	-	TRBV6-5	CASSRDSTGELFF	TGTGCCAGCAGTCGCGACAGTACCGGGGAGCTGTTTTTT
TRBJ2-7	-	-	TRBV30	CAWSYGGGPYEQYF	TGTGCCTGGAGTTACGGTGGGGGGCCCTACGAGCAGTACTTC
TRBJ2-5	TRBD1	-	TRBV6-5	CASRGQGRETQYF	TGTGCCAGCAGGGGACAGGGAAGAGAGACCCAGTACTTC
TRBJ2-6	-	-	TRBV19	CASSPFLIVGGAEVAPGANVLTF	TGTGCCAGTAGTCCTTTTCTCATCGTTGGGGGCGCAGAGGTCGCCCCTGGGGCCAACGTCCTGACTTTC
TRBJ2-7	TRBD2	-	TRBV15	CATSSGTSVAYEQYF	TGTGCCACCAGCAGCGGGACTAGCGTTGCCTACGAGCAGTACTTC
TRBJ2-7	TRBD1	-	TRBV15	CATSSYPGGEQYF	TGTGCCACCAGCAGCTATCCAGGGGGCGAGCAGTACTTC
TRBJ1-5	TRBD1	few	TRBV4-1	CASSQGQGYNQPQHF	TGCGCCAGCAGCCAAGGACAGGGTTACAATCAGCCCCAGCATTTT
TRBJ2-5	-	-	TRBV3-1/TRBV3-2	CASSQMKTQYF	TGTGCCAGCAGCCAAATGAAGACCCAGTACTTC
TRBJ2-2	-	-	TRBV9	CASSDRLGQIQNTGELFF	TGTGCCAGCAGCGACCGCTTAGGACAGATACAGAACACCGGGGAGCTGTTTTTT
TRBJ2-7	-	-	TRBV28	CASSLGARVPYEQYF	TGTGCCAGCAGTTTGGGGGCTAGGGTGCCCTACGAGCAGTACTTC
TRBJ2-7	-	-	TRBV7-2	CASSLYSEQYF	TGTGCCAGCAGCTTATATTCGGAGCAGTACTTC
TRBJ1-1	-	once	TRBV7-6	CASSLDRDTEAFF	TGTGCCAGCAGCTTAGACCGGGACACTGAAGCTTTCTTT
TRBJ2-7	TRBD1	-	TRBV7-6	CASSLGSGTEAYEQYF	TGTGCCAGCAGCTTAGGGTCCGGGACAGAAGCCTACGAGCAGTACTTC
TRBJ1-3	TRBD1	-	TRBV30	CAWSPGQGLGNTIYF	TGTGCCTGGAGCCCGGGACAGGGCCTGGGAAACACCATATATTTT
TRBJ1-5	TRBD1	-	TRBV6-2/TRBV6-3	CASSWSDRADQPQHF	TGTGCCAGCAGTTGGTCGGACAGGGCTGACCAGCCCCAGCATTTT
TRBJ1-4	TRBD1	-	TRBV25-1	CASSPGQGNEKLFF	TGTGCCAGCAGTCCAGGACAGGGTAATGAAAAACTGTTTTTT
TRBJ2-2	-	-	TRBV24-1	CATSDSVSPGELFF	TGTGCCACCAGTGATTCCGTCAGCCCCGGGGAGCTGTTTTTT